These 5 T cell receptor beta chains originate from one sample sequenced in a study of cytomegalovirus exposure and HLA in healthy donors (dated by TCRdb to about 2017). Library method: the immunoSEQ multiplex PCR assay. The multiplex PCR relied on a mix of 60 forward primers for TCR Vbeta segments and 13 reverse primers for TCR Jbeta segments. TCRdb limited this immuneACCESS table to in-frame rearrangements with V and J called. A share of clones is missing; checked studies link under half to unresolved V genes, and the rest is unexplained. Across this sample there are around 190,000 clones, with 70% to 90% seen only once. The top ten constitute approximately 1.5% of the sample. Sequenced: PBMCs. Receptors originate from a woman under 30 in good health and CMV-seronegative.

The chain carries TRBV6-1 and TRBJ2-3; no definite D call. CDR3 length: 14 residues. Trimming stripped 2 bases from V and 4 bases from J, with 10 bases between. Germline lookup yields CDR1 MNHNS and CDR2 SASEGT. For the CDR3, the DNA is TGTGCCAGCAGTGAACTATACTTCCCAGATACGCAGTATTTT. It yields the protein CASSELYFPDTQYF.

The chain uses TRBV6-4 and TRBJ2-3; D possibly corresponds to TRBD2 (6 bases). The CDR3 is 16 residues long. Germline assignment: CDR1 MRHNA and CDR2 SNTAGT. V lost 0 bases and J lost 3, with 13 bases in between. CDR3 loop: CASSDSKSGDTDTQYF. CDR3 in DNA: TGTGCCAGCAGTGACTCGAAGTCGGGGGATACAGATACGCAGTATTTT.

This chain's CDR3 is CAWGLGVGETQYF. In DNA form, the CDR3 reads TGTGCCTGGGGCCTAGGAGTGGGAGAGACCCAGTACTTC. The J gene is TRBJ2-5, the V gene TRBV30; D not certain. The CDR3 has 13 amino acids. Deletions cut 5 bases from V and 4 bases from J, with 14 bases between. Germline values: CDR1 GTSNPN, CDR2 SVGIG (reference sequence).

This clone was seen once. CDR3 residues: CASSLVGQGHSNYGYTF. CDR3 DNA: TGTGCCAGCAGCTTGGTGGGACAGGGGCACAGTAACTATGGCTACACCTTC. The chain has TRBV5-4 and TRBJ1-2; 10 nucleotides align to TRBD1. The V segment lost 0 bases and the J segment 1 base; nucleotides outside the gene matches: 6. The CDR3 is 17 residues long. CDR1 SGHNT and CDR2 YYREEE come from the germline V gene (reference sequence).

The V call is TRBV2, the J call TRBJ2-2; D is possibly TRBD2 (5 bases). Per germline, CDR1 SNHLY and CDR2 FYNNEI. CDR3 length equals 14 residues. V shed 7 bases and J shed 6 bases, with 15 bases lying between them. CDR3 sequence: CASTQEARAGELFF. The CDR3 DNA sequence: TGTGCCAGCACTCAAGAGGCGAGGGCCGGGGAGCTGTTTTTT.